This entry is about one T cell receptor (beta chain). CDR3 length equals 13 residues. The V gene lost 5 bases and the J gene lost 8 bases, with 14 bases spanning the gap. Germline V gene sequence: CDR1 SGHRS, CDR2 YFSETQ. This entry is derived from a study of control samples from healthy donors and cancer patients. Generated by immunoSEQ multiplex PCR, the TCRdb table keeps only in-frame clones and is missing some. The sample shows 150,000 to 200,000 clones, about 94% of them seen only once. The sequencing sample was made of blood. This sequence joins TRBV5-1 and TRBJ2-1; D gene ambiguous. The receptor was derived from a middle-aged woman in good health. The CDR3 protein is CASRSPVVDEQFF. The CDR3 DNA reads TGCGCCAGCAGGTCCCCGGTGGTCGATGAGCAGTTCTTC.